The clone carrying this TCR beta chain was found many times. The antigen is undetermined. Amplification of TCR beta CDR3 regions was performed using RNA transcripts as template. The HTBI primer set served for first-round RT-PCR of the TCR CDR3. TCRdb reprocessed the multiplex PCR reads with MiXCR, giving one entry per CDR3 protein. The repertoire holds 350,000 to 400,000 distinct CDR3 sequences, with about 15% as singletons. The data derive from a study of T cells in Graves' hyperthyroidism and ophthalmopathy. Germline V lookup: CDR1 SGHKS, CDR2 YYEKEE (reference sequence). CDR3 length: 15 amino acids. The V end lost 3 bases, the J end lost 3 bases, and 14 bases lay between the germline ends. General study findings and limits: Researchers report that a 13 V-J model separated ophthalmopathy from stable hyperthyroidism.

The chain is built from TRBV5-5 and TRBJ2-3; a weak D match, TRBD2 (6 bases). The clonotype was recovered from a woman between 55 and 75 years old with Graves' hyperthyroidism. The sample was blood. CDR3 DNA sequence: TGTGCCAGCAGCTACCCTGTAGCGGAGACAGATACGCAGTATTTT. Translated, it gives CASSYPVAETDTQYF. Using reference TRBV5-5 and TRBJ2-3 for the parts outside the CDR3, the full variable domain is DAGVTQSPTHLIKTRGQQVTLRCSPISGHKSVSWYQQVLGQGPQFIFQYYEKEERGRGNFPDRFSARQFPNYSSELNVNALLLGDSALYLCASSYPVAETDTQYFGPGTRLTVL.